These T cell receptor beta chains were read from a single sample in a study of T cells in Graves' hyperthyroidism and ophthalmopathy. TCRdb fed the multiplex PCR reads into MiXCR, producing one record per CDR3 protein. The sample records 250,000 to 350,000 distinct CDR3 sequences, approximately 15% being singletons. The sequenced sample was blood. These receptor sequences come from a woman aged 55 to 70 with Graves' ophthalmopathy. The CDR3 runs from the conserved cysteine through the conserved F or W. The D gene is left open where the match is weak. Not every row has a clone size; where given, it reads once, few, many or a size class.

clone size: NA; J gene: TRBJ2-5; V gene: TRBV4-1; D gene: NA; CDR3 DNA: TGCGCCAGCAGACCGGGGCCGGGGATCCAAGAGACCCAGTACTTC; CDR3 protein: CASRPGPGIQETQYF
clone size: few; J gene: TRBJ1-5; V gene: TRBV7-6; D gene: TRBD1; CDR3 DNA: TGTGCCAGCAGCACTGGACAGGGCAATCAGCCCCAGCATTTT; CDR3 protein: CASSTGQGNQPQHF
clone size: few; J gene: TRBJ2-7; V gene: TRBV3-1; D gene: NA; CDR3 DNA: TGTGCCAGCAGCCAGGGGATCTCCTACGAGCAGTACTTC; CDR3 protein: CASSQGISYEQYF
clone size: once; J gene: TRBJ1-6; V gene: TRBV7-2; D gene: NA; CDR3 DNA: TGTGCCAGCAGCCTAAACCATAATTCACCCCTCCACTTT; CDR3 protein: CASSLNHNSPLHF
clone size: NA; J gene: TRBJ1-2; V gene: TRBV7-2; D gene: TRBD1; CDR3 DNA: TGTGCCAGCGGCCAAGGGGGCGCGGACTATGGCTGCACCTTC; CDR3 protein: CASGQGGADYGCTF
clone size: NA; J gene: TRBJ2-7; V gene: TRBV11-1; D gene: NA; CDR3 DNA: TGTGCCAGCAGCGGGCTAAGAGGCTCCTACGAGCAGTACTTC; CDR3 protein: CASSGLRGSYEQYF
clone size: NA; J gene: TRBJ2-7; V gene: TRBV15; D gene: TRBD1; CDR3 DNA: TGTGCCACCAGCAGAGACAGAAGGACAGGGTCGAACGAGCAGTACTTC; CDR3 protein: CATSRDRRTGSNEQYF
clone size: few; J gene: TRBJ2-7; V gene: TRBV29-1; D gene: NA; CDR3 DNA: TGCAGCGCTGGTACCTACGAGCAGTACTTC; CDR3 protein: CSAGTYEQYF
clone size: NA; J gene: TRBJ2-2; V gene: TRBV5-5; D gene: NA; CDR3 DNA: TGTGCCAGCAGCTTCTCTCCCCAAACCACCGGGGAGCTGTTTTTT; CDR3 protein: CASSFSPQTTGELFF
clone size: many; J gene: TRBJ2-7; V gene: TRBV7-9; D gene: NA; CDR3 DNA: TGTGCCAGCAGCTTAGCGATTGCCAGCGCCTACGAGCAGTACTTC; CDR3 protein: CASSLAIASAYEQYF
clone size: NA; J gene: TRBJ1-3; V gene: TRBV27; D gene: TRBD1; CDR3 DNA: TGTGCCAGCAGCCGAAACAGGGGGCTCGACTCTCTCTCTGGAAACACCATATATTTT; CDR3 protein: CASSRNRGLDSLSGNTIYF
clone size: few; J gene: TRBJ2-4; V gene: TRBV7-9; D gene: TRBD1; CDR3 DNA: TGTGCCAGCAGCGTACCCGGGACAGGGACAAAACTAGCCAAAAACATTCAGTACTTC; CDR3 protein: CASSVPGTGTKLAKNIQYF
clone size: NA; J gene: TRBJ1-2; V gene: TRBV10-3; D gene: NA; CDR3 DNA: TGTGCCATACGGGGGGGCGTTCACTATGGCTACACCTTC; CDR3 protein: CAIRGGVHYGYTF
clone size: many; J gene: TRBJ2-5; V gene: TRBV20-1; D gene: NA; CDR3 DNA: TGCAGTGCTAGGGACCTGGGGAAAGAGACCCAGTACTTC; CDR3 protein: CSARDLGKETQYF
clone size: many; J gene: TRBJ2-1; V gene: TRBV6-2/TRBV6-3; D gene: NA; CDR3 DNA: TGTGCCAGCAGCGGAAGCGGACCCACCTACAATGAGCAGTTCTTC; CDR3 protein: CASSGSGPTYNEQFF
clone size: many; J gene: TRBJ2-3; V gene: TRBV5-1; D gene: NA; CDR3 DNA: TGCGCCAGCAGCTTGCGGACTTCTAGCACAGATACGCAGTATTTT; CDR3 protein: CASSLRTSSTDTQYF
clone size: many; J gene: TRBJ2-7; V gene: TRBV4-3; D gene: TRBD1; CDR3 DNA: TGCGCCAGCAGCCAAGGAGGGGGCGCGAACGAGCAGTACTTC; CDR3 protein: CASSQGGGANEQYF
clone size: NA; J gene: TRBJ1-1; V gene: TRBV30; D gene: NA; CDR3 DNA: TGTGCCTGGAGTGTACCTCGAAATCCAGCTGAAGCTTTCTTT; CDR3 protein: CAWSVPRNPAEAFF
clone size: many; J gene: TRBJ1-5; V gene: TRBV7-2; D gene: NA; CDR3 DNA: TGTGCCAGCAGCCTACAGACCCAGCAGCCCCAGCATTTT; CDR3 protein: CASSLQTQQPQHF
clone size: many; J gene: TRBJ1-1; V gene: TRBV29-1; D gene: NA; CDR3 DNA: TGCAGCGTTGTACCACAGGGTCAAGCTTTCTTT; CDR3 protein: CSVVPQGQAFF